This TCR beta chain derives from a study of blood T cell repertoires in COVID-19. The overall study: The study drew acute and convalescent COVID-19 samples from the United States, Italy and Spain. The analysed material was cDNA or gDNA that came from T cells, B-cell-depleted T cells, or PBMCs.

Authors' analysis steps: Estimates of nucleated cell counts were drawn from the amplification of reference gene primers. Clones were sequenced by immunoSEQ multiplex PCR, and TCRdb holds only the in-frame ones, with some missing. Clonal size and the V and J genes are those of that table, whereas D and trimming came from the DNA. The sample lists about 210,000 clones, 70% to 90% occurring once. Individuals drawn from around 25 US areas were about 18 to 95 years old. This TCR derives from a man aged 30-40 years with acute COVID-19. Sequencing was performed on PBMCs or T cells enriched from blood (not recorded which).

CDR3 amino acids: CASSLTGRDEQYF. For the CDR3, the DNA is TGTGCCAGCAGCCTCACAGGGCGCGACGAGCAGTACTTC. The J gene is TRBJ2-7, the V gene TRBV5-4; TRBD1 might be the D (6 bases). The CDR3 covers 13 residues. Germline V CDR1 and CDR2: SGHNT, YYREEE (reference sequence). The V end lost 4 bases, the J end lost 5 bases, and 13 bases lay between the germline ends.